A single T cell receptor beta chain is shown here with its context. Its antigen is still unknown. Produced via immunoSEQ multiplex PCR; TCRdb's table is partial and in-frame only. Of some 900,000 clones listed, approximately 80% are singletons. The entry originates in a study of shared clonotypes between healthy human individuals. Points from the study as a whole: Read depth was anticipated to influence clonotype sharing among donors. Non-shared clonotypes displayed generation probabilities falling below those of clonotypes present in all four donors.

CDR1 is SGHTA and CDR2 is FQGNSA in the germline V gene. The CDR3 contains 16 residues. V was trimmed by 5 bases and J by 2 bases, leaving 17 bases between them. The J gene is TRBJ2-3, the V gene TRBV7-2; D not resolved. The sequenced sample consisted of memory CD4+ T cells sorted from blood. Stated subset: CD45RA-negative fraction. The clonotype comes from a man aged 18 to 35 in good health. The CDR3 loop is CASSTQPALDTDTQYF. The CDR3 nucleotides are TGTGCCAGCAGCACCCAACCGGCCCTAGACACAGATACGCAGTATTTT.